This entry concerns a single TCR beta chain. The data were taken from a study of blood T cell repertoires in COVID-19. Looking at the study overall: COVID-19 samples collected from the United States, Italy and Spain covered acute and convalescent phases. Nucleic acid was either cDNA or gDNA, and it came from T cells, B-cell-depleted T cells, or PBMCs.

CDR1 is LNHDA and CDR2 is SQIVND in the germline V gene (reference sequence). The CDR3 runs 17 residues. V trimming: 4 bases; J trimming: 5 bases; junction bases outside the gene matches: 8. As processed by the authors: Quantification of nucleated cells was approximated via reference gene primer amplification. Sequencing was performed with immunoSEQ multiplex PCR; in TCRdb, only in-frame clones are kept and a portion is missing. V, J and clone size were drawn from that table, and D and trimming were deduced from the DNA. The profile shows 210,000 or so clones, 65% to 90% of them singletons. Patients in Seattle were enrolled during active infection, then followed longitudinally.

Sequenced: peripheral blood. The chain links TRBV19 to TRBJ2-2; 12 positions agree with TRBD2. This clonotype was obtained from a man in his forties or fifties with COVID-19, enrolled during active disease. In DNA, the CDR3 is TGTGCCAGTAGTAGGAACGGACTAGCGGGGTGGACCGGGGAGCTGTTTTTT. It translates to CASSRNGLAGWTGELFF.